The subject of this entry is one TCR beta chain. V gave up 4 bases and J gave up 6 bases; unmatched junction bases: 11. The CDR3 covers 16 residues. Looked up from germline, CDR1 is LNHDA and CDR2 is SQIVND (reference sequence). This sample was taken from a study of T cell repertoires in MIS-A myocarditis. Data came from immunoSEQ multiplex PCR; TCRdb stores just in-frame clones and leaves some out. Among some 6,600 clones listed, 78% were seen once. The sequencing sample was made of right inferior lung lobe tissue obtained at autopsy. The TCR originated in a man aged 18 to 30 with fulminant myocarditis from multisystem inflammatory syndrome in adults (MIS-A) after COVID-19. This chain joins TRBV19 and TRBJ2-1; 8 nucleotides align to TRBD2. CDR3 nucleotides: TGTGCCAGTAGTAGTTTATCCGGGAGGGCCCCCAATGAGCAGTTCTTC. Protein sequence: CASSSLSGRAPNEQFF.